This passage covers 18 T cell receptor beta chains from one sample sequenced in a study of shared T cell receptors in the human thymus. Assay: immunoSEQ multiplex PCR; the TCRdb copy retains only in-frame clones and omits some. The table has hundreds of thousands of clones, approximately 89% seen once. These data also formed part of another study, on human thymus T cells.

Sequencing was performed on thymocytes. The receptors originated from a boy younger than two with a congenital heart defect.

The chain has TRBV6-1 and TRBJ2-3, with unresolved D. Trimming pared 8 bases from V and 0 bases from J, leaving 9 bases between. Germline CDR1 and CDR2: MNHNS and SASEGT. The CDR3 is 13 residues long. The CDR3 loop is CASLSTSTDTQYF. The CDR3 DNA reads as TGTGCCAGCTTATCGACTAGCACAGATACGCAGTATTTT.

The gene calls are TRBV27 and TRBJ2-1; 8 bases map to TRBD2. The CDR3 loop spans 18 amino acids. The J segment lost 0 bases and the V segment lost 2 bases, leaving 9 bases of the junction unmatched. Germline CDR1 is MNHEY and CDR2 is SMNVEV (reference sequence). The CDR3 loop reads CASSLTQTSGSSYNEQFF. The CDR3 DNA sequence: TGTGCCAGCAGTTTAACCCAAACTAGCGGAAGCTCCTACAATGAGCAGTTCTTC.

In its sample, this clone was seen a few times. This chain joins TRBV11-3 and TRBJ2-7; D is ambiguous. The CDR3 runs 13 residues. Trimming cost V 5 bases and J 6 bases, with 14 bases left between them. The germline CDR1 and CDR2 sequences are SGHNT and YENEEA. The CDR3 protein is CASSLRRTGEQYF. The CDR3 DNA sequence: TGTGCCAGCAGCCTAAGAAGAACGGGCGAGCAGTACTTC.

The chain links TRBV21-1 to TRBJ2-5; the D call in the table, TRBD1, was not verified against the DNA. TRBV21-1 is reported as a pseudogene. CDR3 length: 13 residues. The CDR3 DNA reads TGTGCCAGCAGCAACAGGGGAGAGGAGACCCAGTACTTC. Translated, it gives CASSNRGEETQYF.

This clone has just one count. CDR3 DNA: TGTGCCTGGATCCCCAGACTAGCGGGAGTAGGCGCGGAGACCCAGTACTTC. Amino acids: CAWIPRLAGVGAETQYF. The chain joins TRBV30 to TRBJ2-5, with 12 bases that match TRBD2. V lost 4 bases, J lost 5 bases, and 14 bases stayed unmatched. Per the germline V gene, CDR1 is GTSNPN and CDR2 is SVGIG (reference sequence). The CDR3 runs 17 residues.

This clone appeared a few times. V gene TRBV6-6 combines with J gene TRBJ1-2; 10 nucleotides agree with TRBD1. The CDR3 has 14 amino acids. Germline CDR1 and CDR2: MNHNY and SVGAGI (reference sequence). The V segment lost 0 bases and the J segment 8 bases; nucleotides outside the gene matches: 3. CDR3 region: CASSYSGTGAGYTF. The CDR3, as DNA: TGTGCCAGCAGTTACTCCGGGACAGGGGCGGGCTACACCTTC.

This clone was recorded once. CDR3 nucleotides: TGTGCCAGCAGTTCGAGTAGCGGGAGTATCAATGAGCAGTTCTTC. It translates to CASSSSSGSINEQFF. The chain employs TRBV27 and TRBJ2-1; 9 bases align to TRBD2. The CDR3 is 15 residues long. V lost 4 bases to trimming and J lost 6 bases; unmatched junction nucleotides: 7. Per germline, CDR1 MNHEY and CDR2 SMNVEV (reference sequence).

The chain combines TRBV5-6 with TRBJ2-2; D gene uncertain. This CDR3 has 11 residues. The germline V and J ends were trimmed by 9 bases and 3 bases, with 6 bases remaining between them. Germline lookup yields CDR1 SGHDT and CDR2 YYEEEE. This CDR3 is CAKQHTGELFF. The CDR3 region has the DNA TGTGCCAAACAGCACACCGGGGAGCTGTTTTTT. The full variable domain, its missing parts supplied by reference TRBV5-6 and TRBJ2-2, is DAGVTQSPTHLIKTRGQQVTLRCSPKSGHDTVSWYQQALGQGPQFIFQYYEEEERQRGNFPDRFSGHQFPNYSSELNVNALLLGDSALYLCAKQHTGELFFGEGSRLTVL.

The V and J genes are TRBV7-2 and TRBJ2-6; a weak D match, TRBD1 (6 bases). The CDR3 spans 16 residues. Germline V lookup: CDR1 SGHTA, CDR2 FQGNSA. The V end was cut by 5 bases, the J end by 0 bases, with 11 bases between. The CDR3 coding sequence is TGTGCCAGCAGCGCAGGGGCGGGCTCTGGGGCCAACGTCCTGACTTTC. Residues: CASSAGAGSGANVLTF. The full variable domain, completed using reference TRBV7-2 and TRBJ2-6, is GAGVSQSPSNKVTEKGKDVELRCDPISGHTALYWYRQSLGQGLEFLIYFQGNSAPDKSGLPSDRFSAERTGGSVSTLTIQRTQQEDSAVYLCASSAGAGSGANVLTFGAGSRLTVL.

The V gene is TRBV19, the J gene TRBJ1-1, with a possible D match to TRBD1 (6 bases). The CDR3 loop spans 15 amino acids. The germline CDR1 and CDR2 sequences are LNHDA and SQIVND (reference sequence). Trimming left V 5 bases short and J 1 base short, with 14 bases between. The CDR3: CASSRQGMENTEAFF. DNA for the CDR3: TGTGCCAGTAGTCGGCAGGGGATGGAGAACACTGAAGCTTTCTTT.

V usage is TRBV27 and J usage is TRBJ2-7; perhaps TRBD2 as D (5 bases). Per the germline V gene, CDR1 is MNHEY and CDR2 is SMNVEV (reference sequence). V was clipped by 3 bases and J by 4 bases, with 10 bases between them. This CDR3 has 13 amino acids. The CDR3 DNA follows: TGTGCCAGCAGTTTTAGGACTGGATACGAGCAGTACTTC. Translated: CASSFRTGYEQYF.

The chain combines TRBV5-8 with TRBJ1-5; 11 nucleotides line up with TRBD1. The CDR3 spans 16 residues. J lost 2 bases, V lost 5 bases, and 6 bases had no gene match. Germline assignment: CDR1 SGHTS and CDR2 YDEGEE. CDR3 DNA sequence: TGTGCCAGCAGGTACAGGACAGGGGGCGGCAATCAGCCCCAGCATTTT. This gives the protein CASRYRTGGGNQPQHF. Combining the CDR3 with reference TRBV5-8 and TRBJ1-5 gives the whole variable domain EAGVTQSPTHLIKTRGQQATLRCSPISGHTSVYWYQQALGLGLQFLLWYDEGEERNRGNFPPRFSGRQFPNYSSELNVNALELEDSALYLCASRYRTGGGNQPQHFGDGTRLSIL.

Note on this clone: A junction boundary mismatches the germline segment, possibly from a read error. The chain combines TRBV7-9 with TRBJ2-7, with a weak D call TRBD1 (6 bases). CDR3 size: 8 residues. Per the germline V gene, CDR1 is SEHNR and CDR2 is FQNEAQ (reference sequence). The chain's CDR3 is CAINATGF. CDR3 nucleotides: TGTGCCATTAACGCCACAGGGTTC.

This rearrangement joins TRBV6-6 to TRBJ1-4; possibly TRBD1 for D (5 bases). The CDR3 contains 13 residues. CDR1 MNHNY and CDR2 SVGAGI come from the germline V gene (reference sequence). The germline V and J ends were trimmed by 8 bases and 5 bases, with 12 bases remaining between them. The CDR3 protein is CASRDRGNEKLFF. As DNA, the CDR3 is TGTGCCAGCCGTGACAGAGGCAATGAAAAACTGTTTTTT.

V gene TRBV9 combines with J gene TRBJ2-2; D might be TRBD1 (6 bases). Germline CDR1 is SGDLS and CDR2 is YYNGEE. Trimming stripped 6 bases from V and 3 bases from J, with 24 bases between. This CDR3 spans 18 amino acids. CDR3 nucleotides: TGTGCCAGCACCGTTTGGGACACCCCTAAAGGGGACACCGGGGAGCTGTTTTTT. It encodes CASTVWDTPKGDTGELFF.

The rearrangement joins TRBV2 to TRBJ2-7, with a possible D match to TRBD1 (6 bases). Germline assignment: CDR1 SNHLY and CDR2 FYNNEI. V was trimmed by 5 bases and J by 3 bases, leaving 8 bases between them. There are 12 residues in the CDR3. The CDR3 DNA is TGTGCCAGCAGTTTCAGGGGCTACGAGCAGTACTTC. Residues: CASSFRGYEQYF.

CDR3 coding DNA: TGTGCCAGCAGCATCCAGGGGTGGGAGACCCAGTACTTC. It yields the protein CASSIQGWETQYF. This rearrangement joins TRBV13 to TRBJ2-5; D possibly corresponds to TRBD1 (6 bases). The CDR3 extends over 13 amino acids. The V end lost 5 bases, the J end lost 5 bases, and 12 bases lay between the germline ends. Germline assignment: CDR1 PRHDT and CDR2 FYEKMQ (reference sequence).

This chain links TRBV29-1 with TRBJ2-7; TRBD1 matches 10 bases. V lost 7 bases to trimming and J lost 0 bases; unmatched junction nucleotides: 6. CDR3 size: 14 residues. Germline assignment: CDR1 SQVTM and CDR2 ANQGSEA. The CDR3 region is CSAGGQGSSYEQYF. CDR3 bases: TGCAGCGCAGGGGGACAGGGGAGCTCCTACGAGCAGTACTTC.